This T cell receptor beta chain originates from a study of T cell responses to AZD1222 COVID-19 vaccine. Overall study results and limits: Just 5 to 7 AZD1222 recipients were seropositive at baseline. In a largely white British group with more females than males, clonal diversity was possibly underestimated. Receipt of two AZD1222 doses was followed by a rise in Spike-specific TCR breadth and depth. Repertoires were collected only later (after the peak T cell response had occurred).

Turning to this clone: Antigen: not known.

TCRdb keeps only in-frame clones here, not all; method: immunoSEQ multiplex PCR. The table includes more than 75,000 clones, roughly nine tenths detected once. CDR1 is MNHEY, CDR2 SVGEGT, per germline. The CDR3 totals 13 residues. V lost 5 bases and J 8 bases, leaving 15 bases between the germline ends. J is TRBJ1-2 and V is TRBV6-2 or TRBV6-3, with D possibly TRBD1 on 5 matching bases. This material consisted of peripheral blood, taken on day 0 of AZD1222 vaccination. The TCR comes from an adult in good health. The CDR3 bases are TGTGCCAGCAGTACTGCCGTGAGACAGGGCTACACCTTC. Its translation is CASSTAVRQGYTF.